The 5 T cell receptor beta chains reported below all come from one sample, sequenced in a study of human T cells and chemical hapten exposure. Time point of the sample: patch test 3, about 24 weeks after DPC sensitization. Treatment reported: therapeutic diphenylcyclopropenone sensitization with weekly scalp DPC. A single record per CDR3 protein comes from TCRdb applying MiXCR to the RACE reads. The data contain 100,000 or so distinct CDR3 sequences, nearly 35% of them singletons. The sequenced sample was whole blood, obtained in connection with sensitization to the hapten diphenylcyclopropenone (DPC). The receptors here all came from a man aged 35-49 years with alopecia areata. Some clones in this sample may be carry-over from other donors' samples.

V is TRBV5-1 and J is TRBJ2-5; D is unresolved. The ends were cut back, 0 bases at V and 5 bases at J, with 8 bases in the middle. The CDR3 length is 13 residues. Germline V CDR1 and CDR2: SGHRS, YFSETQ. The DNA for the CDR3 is TGCGCCAGCAGCTTGGAACGCAGGGAGACCCAGTACTTC. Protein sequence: CASSLERRETQYF.

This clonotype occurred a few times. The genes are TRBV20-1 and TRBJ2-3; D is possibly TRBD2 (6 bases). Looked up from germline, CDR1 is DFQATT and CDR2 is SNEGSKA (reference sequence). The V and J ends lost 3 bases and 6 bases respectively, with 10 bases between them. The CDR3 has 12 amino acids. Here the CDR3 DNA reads TGCAGTGCTAGCGGGAGCGGGGATACGCAGTATTTT. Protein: CSASGSGDTQYF.

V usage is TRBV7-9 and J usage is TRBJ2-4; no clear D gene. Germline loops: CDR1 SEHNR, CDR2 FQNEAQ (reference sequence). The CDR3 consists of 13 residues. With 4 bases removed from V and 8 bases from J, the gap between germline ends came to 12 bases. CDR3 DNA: TGTGCCAGCAGCTCCCTTACATGGCACATTCAGTACTTC. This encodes CASSSLTWHIQYF. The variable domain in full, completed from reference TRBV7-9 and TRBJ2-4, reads DTGVSQNPRHKITKRGQNVTFRCDPISEHNRLYWYRQTLGQGPEFLTYFQNEAQLEKSRLLSDRFSAERPKGSFSTLEIQRTEQGDSAMYLCASSSLTWHIQYFGAGTRLSVL.

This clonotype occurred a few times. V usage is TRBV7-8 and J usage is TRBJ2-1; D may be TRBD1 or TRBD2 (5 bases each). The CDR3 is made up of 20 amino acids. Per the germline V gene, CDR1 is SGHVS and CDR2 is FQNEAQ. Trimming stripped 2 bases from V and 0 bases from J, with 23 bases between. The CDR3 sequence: CASSLRATLAGASSYNEQFF. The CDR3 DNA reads TGTGCCAGCAGCTTAAGAGCTACCCTGGCCGGGGCTAGCTCCTACAATGAGCAGTTCTTC.

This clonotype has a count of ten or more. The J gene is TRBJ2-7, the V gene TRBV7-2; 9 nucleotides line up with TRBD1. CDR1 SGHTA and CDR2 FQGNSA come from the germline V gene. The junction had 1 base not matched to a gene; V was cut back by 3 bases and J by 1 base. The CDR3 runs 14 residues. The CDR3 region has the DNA TGTGCCAGCAGCTTTGGGACAGGGTCCTACGAGCAGTACGTC. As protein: CASSFGTGSYEQYV.